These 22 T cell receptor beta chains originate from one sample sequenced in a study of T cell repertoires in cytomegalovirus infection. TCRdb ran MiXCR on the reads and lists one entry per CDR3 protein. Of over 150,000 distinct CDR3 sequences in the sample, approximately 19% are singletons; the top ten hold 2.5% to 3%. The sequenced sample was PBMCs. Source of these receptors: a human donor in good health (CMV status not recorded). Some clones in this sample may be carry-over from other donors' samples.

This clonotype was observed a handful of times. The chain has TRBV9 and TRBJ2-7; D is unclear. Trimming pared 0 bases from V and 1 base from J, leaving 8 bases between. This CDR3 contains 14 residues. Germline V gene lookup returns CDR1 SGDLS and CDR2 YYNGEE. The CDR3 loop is CASSVASASYEQYF. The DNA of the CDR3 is TGTGCCAGCAGCGTAGCTTCGGCGTCCTACGAGCAGTACTTC.

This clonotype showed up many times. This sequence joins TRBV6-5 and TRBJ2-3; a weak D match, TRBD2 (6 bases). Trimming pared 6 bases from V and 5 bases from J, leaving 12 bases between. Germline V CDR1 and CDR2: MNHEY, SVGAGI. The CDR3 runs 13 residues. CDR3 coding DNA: TGTGCCAGCAGACCCCCTAGCGTAGATACGCAGTATTTT. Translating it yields CASRPPSVDTQYF.

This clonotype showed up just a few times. DNA for the CDR3: TGTGCCAGCAGTACAGGGACTGGGGCCAACGTCCTGACTTTC. It specifies CASSTGTGANVLTF. V usage is TRBV28 and J usage is TRBJ2-6; D perhaps matches TRBD1 (6 bases). The CDR3 contains 14 residues. Trimming removed 5 bases at V and 2 bases at J, with 7 bases between. The germline gives CDR1 MDHEN, CDR2 SYDVKM.

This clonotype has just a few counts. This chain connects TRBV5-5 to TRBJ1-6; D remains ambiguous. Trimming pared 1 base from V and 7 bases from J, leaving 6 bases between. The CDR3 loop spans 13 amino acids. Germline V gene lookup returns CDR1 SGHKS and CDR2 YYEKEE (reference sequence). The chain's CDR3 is CASSLPRNSPLHF. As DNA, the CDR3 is TGTGCCAGCAGCTTGCCACGCAATTCACCCCTCCACTTT.

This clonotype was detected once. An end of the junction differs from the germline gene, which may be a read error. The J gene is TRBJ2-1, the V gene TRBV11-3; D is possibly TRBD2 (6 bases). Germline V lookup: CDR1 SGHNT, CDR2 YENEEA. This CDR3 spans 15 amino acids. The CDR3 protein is CASGVGGSVYNEQLF. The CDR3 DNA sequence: TGTGCCAGCGGGGTCGGAGGGTCGGTGTACAATGAGCAGCTCTTC.

CDR3 nucleotide sequence: TGTGCCAGCAGTTACGGCGGACTAGTGTTAGATACGCAGTATTTT. It translates to CASSYGGLVLDTQYF. This chain joins TRBV6-2 or TRBV6-3 and TRBJ2-3; 7 bases align to TRBD2. Germline loops: CDR1 MNHEY, CDR2 SVGEGT. The CDR3 is made up of 15 amino acids. The trim removed 2 bases at V and 5 bases at J, leaving 7 bases unmatched.

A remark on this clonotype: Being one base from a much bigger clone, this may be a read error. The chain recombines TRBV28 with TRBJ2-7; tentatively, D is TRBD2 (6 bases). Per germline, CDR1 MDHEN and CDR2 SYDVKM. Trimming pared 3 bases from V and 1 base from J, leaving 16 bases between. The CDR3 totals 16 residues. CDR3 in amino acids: CASSFSLVGLSYEQYF. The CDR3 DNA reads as TGTGCCAGCAGTTTTTCTCTAGTGGGACTTTCCTACGAGCAGTACTTC.

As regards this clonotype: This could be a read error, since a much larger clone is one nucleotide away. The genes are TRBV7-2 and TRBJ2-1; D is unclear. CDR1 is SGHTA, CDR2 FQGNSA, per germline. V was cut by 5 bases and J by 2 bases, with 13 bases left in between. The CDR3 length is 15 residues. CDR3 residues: CASSPQKSAYNEQFF. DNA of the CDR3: TGTGCCAGCAGCCCCCAGAAGAGCGCCTACAATGAGCAGTTCTTC.

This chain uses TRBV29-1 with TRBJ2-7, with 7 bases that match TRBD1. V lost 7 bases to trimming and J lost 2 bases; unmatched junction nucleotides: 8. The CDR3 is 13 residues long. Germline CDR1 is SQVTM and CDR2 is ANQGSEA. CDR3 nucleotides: TGCAGCGCCGTACAGGGGACGGCCTACGAGCAGTACTTC. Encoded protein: CSAVQGTAYEQYF.

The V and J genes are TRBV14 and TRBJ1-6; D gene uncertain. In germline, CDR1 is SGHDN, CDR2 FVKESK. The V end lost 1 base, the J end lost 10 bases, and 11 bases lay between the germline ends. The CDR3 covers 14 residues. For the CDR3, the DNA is TGTGCCAGCAGCCAAGTACGAAGGTTGTCACCCCTCCACTTT. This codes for CASSQVRRLSPLHF. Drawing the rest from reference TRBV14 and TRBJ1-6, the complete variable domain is EAGVTQFPSHSVIEKGQTVTLRCDPISGHDNLYWYRRVMGKEIKFLLHFVKESKQDESGMPNNRFLAERTGGTYSTLKVQPAELEDSGVYFCASSQVRRLSPLHFGNGTRLTVT.

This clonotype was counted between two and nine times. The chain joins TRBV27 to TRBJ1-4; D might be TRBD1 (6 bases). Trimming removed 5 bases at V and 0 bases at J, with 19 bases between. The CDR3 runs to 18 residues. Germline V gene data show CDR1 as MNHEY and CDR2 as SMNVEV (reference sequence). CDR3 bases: TGTGCCAGCAGTCCCTACGGACAGTCCCCTCCAACTAATGAAAAACTGTTTTTT. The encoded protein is CASSPYGQSPPTNEKLFF.

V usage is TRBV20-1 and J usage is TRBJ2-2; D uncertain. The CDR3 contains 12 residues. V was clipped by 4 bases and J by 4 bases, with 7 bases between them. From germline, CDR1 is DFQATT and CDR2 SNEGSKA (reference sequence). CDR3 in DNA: TGCAGTGCTACACCATTCACCGGGGAGCTGTTTTTT. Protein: CSATPFTGELFF.

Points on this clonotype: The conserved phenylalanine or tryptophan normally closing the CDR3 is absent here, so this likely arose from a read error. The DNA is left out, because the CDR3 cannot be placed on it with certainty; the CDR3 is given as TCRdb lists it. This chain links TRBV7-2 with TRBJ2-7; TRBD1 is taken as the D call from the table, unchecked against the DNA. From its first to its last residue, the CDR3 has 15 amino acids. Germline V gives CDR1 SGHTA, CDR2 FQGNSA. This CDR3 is CASSLGSGQAPQGFS.

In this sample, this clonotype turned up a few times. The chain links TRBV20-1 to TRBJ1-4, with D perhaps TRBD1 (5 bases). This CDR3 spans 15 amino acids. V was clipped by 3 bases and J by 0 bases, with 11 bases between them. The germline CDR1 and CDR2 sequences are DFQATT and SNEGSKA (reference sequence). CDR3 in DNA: TGCAGTGCTAGCCAAGGGGCTGCAACTAATGAAAAACTGTTTTTT. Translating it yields CSASQGAATNEKLFF.

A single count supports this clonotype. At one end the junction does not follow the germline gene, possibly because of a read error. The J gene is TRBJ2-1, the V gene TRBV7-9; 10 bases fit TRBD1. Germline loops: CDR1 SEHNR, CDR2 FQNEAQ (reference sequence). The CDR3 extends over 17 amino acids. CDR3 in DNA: TGTGGCAGCAGCAACCCGACAGGGGGCCGAGAATACAATGAGCAGTTCTTC. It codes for CGSSNPTGGREYNEQFF.

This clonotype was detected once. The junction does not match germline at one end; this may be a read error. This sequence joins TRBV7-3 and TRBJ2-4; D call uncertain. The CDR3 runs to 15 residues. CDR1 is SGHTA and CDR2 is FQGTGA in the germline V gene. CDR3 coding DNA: TGTGCCAGCAGCTTAGGTCCAGCCCCGGAAAACATGCAGTACTTC. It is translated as CASSLGPAPENMQYF.

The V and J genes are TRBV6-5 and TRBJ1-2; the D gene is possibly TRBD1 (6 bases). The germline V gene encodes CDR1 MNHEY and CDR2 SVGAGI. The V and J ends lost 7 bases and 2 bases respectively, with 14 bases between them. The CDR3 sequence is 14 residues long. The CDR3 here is CASTESGANYGYTF. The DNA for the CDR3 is TGTGCCAGCACCGAATCGGGGGCGAACTATGGCTACACCTTC.

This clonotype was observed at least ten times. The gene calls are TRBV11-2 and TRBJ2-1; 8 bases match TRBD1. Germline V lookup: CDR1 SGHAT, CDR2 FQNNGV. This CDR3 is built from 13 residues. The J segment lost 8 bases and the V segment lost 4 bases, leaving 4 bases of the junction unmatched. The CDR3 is CASSWDRLDEQFF. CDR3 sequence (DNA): TGTGCCAGCAGCTGGGACAGGTTGGATGAGCAGTTCTTC.

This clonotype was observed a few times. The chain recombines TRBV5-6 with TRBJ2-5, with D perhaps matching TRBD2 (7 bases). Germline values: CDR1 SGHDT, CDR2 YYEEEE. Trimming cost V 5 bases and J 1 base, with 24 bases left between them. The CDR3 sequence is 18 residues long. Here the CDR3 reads CASSRTAGNIISQETQYF. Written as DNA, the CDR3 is TGTGCCAGCAGTCGGACAGCGGGGAACATCATATCCCAAGAGACCCAGTACTTC.

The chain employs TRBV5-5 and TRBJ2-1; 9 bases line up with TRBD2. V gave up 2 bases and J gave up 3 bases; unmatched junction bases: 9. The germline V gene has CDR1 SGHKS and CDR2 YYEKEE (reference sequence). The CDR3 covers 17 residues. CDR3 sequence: CASSFLLAGRFYNEQFF. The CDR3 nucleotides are TGTGCCAGCAGCTTTCTCCTAGCGGGGAGGTTCTACAATGAGCAGTTCTTC.

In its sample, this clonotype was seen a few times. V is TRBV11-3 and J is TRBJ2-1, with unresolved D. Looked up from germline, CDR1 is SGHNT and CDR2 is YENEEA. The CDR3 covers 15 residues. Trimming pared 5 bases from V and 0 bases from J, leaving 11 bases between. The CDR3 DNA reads TGTGCCAGCAGCCCGCGAACGCGCTCCTACAATGAGCAGTTCTTC. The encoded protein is CASSPRTRSYNEQFF.

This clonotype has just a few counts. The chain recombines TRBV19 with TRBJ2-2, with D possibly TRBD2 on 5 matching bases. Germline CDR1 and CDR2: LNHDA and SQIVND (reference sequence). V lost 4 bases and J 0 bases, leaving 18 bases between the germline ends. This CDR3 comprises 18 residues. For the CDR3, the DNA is TGTGCCAGTAGTAAGCGGAGTGTAGGCGGTACGAACACCGGGGAGCTGTTTTTT. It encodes CASSKRSVGGTNTGELFF.